Following are 9 T cell receptor beta chains from one sample sequenced in a study of T cell responses to AZD1222 COVID-19 vaccine. Profiling relied on immunoSEQ multiplex PCR, and the TCRdb table lists in-frame clones only, not all of them. This sample carries approximately 140,000 clones, more than 85% of them seen once, and the ten largest clones take roughly 3.3%. The specimen was peripheral blood, collected 28 days after the second AZD1222 dose. The receptors here all came from an adult who received the AZD1222 COVID-19 vaccine.

The V and J genes are TRBV12-5 and TRBJ1-1; no firm D call. The CDR3 spans 12 residues. The germline V gene has CDR1 LGHNT and CDR2 FRNRAP. The CDR3 loop reads CDYTRVNTEAFF. The CDR3 nucleotides are TGTGACTACACCCGGGTGAACACTGAAGCTTTCTTT.

This chain uses TRBV18 with TRBJ2-5, with 14 bases aligning to TRBD2. The CDR3 totals 15 residues. With V trimmed by 3 bases and J by 5 bases, 2 bases remained unmatched. Germline assignment: CDR1 KGHSH and CDR2 LQKENI. CDR3 DNA: TGTGCCAGCTCACCCGGACTAGCGGGAGGTGAGACCCAGTACTTC. This encodes CASSPGLAGGETQYF.

The rearrangement links TRBV6-6 to TRBJ1-5; 7 bases fit TRBD1. Germline V gene data show CDR1 as MNHNY and CDR2 as SVGAGI (reference sequence). V lost 2 bases, J lost 6 bases, and 10 bases stayed unmatched. CDR3 length equals 16 residues. CDR3 residues: CASSYGDSLNPQPQHF. In nucleotides, the CDR3 is TGTGCCAGCAGTTACGGGGACAGCCTAAACCCTCAGCCCCAGCATTTT.

This clone was counted between two and nine times. The chain employs TRBV9 and TRBJ1-1, with TRBD1 identical over 7 bases. Germline V gene lookup returns CDR1 SGDLS and CDR2 YYNGEE. CDR3 size: 19 residues. V was clipped by 4 bases and J by 0 bases; unmatched bases: 18. CDR3 DNA sequence: TGTGCCAGCAGCCCCGGGTATCCCGCCGGGACAGTTATGAACACTGAAGCTTTCTTT. It translates to CASSPGYPAGTVMNTEAFF.

J is TRBJ1-5 and V is TRBV6-5, with D unclear. The CDR3 runs 14 residues. V gave up 6 bases and J gave up 6 bases, with 15 bases separating them. The V gene's germline CDR1 is MNHEY and CDR2 SVGAGI. The CDR3, as DNA: TGTGCCAGCAGCCTTGGTGGGTTTGGTCAGCCCCAGCATTTT. Translating gives CASSLGGFGQPQHF.

The V and J genes are TRBV19 and TRBJ1-2; D uncertain. This CDR3 region has 14 residues. The V end lost 5 bases, the J end lost 5 bases, and 15 bases lay between the germline ends. The germline gives CDR1 LNHDA, CDR2 SQIVND (reference sequence). Written as DNA, the CDR3 is TGTGCCAGTAGTTCCCGCGACCCTAGGTATGGCTACACCTTC. Translating gives CASSSRDPRYGYTF.

This chain connects TRBV5-1 to TRBJ2-1; 16 positions match TRBD2. From germline, CDR1 is SGHRS and CDR2 YFSETQ. V lost 0 bases to trimming and J lost 1 base; unmatched junction nucleotides: 16. This CDR3 spans 23 amino acids. This CDR3 reads CASSLVPGLAGGPKEGSYNEQFF. CDR3 coding DNA: TGCGCCAGCAGCTTGGTCCCGGGACTAGCGGGAGGGCCAAAGGAGGGGTCCTACAATGAGCAGTTCTTC.

V usage is TRBV3-1 (or the pseudogene TRBV3-2) and J usage is TRBJ2-1; possible D gene TRBD1, 5 bases. The germline V and J ends were trimmed by 1 base and 6 bases, with 16 bases remaining between them. The CDR3 covers 16 residues. Germline V gene data show CDR1 as LGHDT and CDR2 as YNNKEL (reference sequence). Written as DNA, the CDR3 is TGTGCCAGCAGCCAAGTCTCTCGCAGGGTAGGCAATGAGCAGTTCTTC. As protein: CASSQVSRRVGNEQFF.

The V call is TRBV2, the J call TRBJ2-7, with D perhaps matching TRBD2 (6 bases). V gave up 6 bases and J gave up 7 bases, with 22 bases separating them. Per germline, CDR1 SNHLY and CDR2 FYNNEI. This CDR3 contains 15 residues. The CDR3 coding sequence is TGTGCCAGCAGGACCCTACTAGCCCGGAGTGGTGAGCAGTACTTC. Translation gives CASRTLLARSGEQYF.